The 18 T cell receptor beta chains below were found in one sample sequenced in a study of shared clonotypes between healthy human individuals. The repertoire was sequenced with immunoSEQ multiplex PCR; TCRdb's copy has only in-frame clones and lacks some. Counted here are 600,000 to 700,000 clones, roughly 72% occurring once; the ten biggest clones make up around 1.8%. The source material was memory CD4+ T cells sorted from blood. The subset denotes: CD45RA-negative fraction. These receptors were collected from a young woman in good health.

This clone came up once. Other DNA sequences in the same sample also yield this CDR3. In DNA form, the CDR3 reads TGTGCCAGCAGACCGGGACAGTCATACGAGCAGTACTTC. Translating it yields CASRPGQSYEQYF. The V and J genes are TRBV28 and TRBJ2-7; 7 bases line up with TRBD1. The CDR3 contains 13 residues. The germline V gene encodes CDR1 MDHEN and CDR2 SYDVKM. The V and J ends lost 6 bases and 4 bases, in that order; junction bases with no gene match: 6.

J is TRBJ2-3 and V is TRBV10-1; 10 bases are a match to TRBD1. The CDR3 spans 15 residues. CDR1 WNHNN and CDR2 SYGVQD come from the germline V gene (reference sequence). After removal of 6 bases from V and 6 bases from J, the junction contained 9 bases not matched to a gene. The CDR3 protein is CASSSGTGVSDTQYF. CDR3 DNA: TGCGCCAGCAGCTCCGGGACAGGGGTTTCTGATACGCAGTATTTT.

This clone was detected a few times. This rearrangement joins TRBV30 to TRBJ2-3, with D unresolved. V lost 1 base to trimming and J lost 2 bases, with 10 bases between them. The CDR3 is made up of 14 amino acids. Germline values: CDR1 GTSNPN, CDR2 SVGIG (reference sequence). The CDR3 region is CAWSENSATDTQYF. CDR3 bases: TGTGCCTGGAGTGAGAACAGCGCCACAGATACGCAGTATTTT. Based on the CDR3 plus reference TRBV30 and TRBJ2-3, the full variable domain is SQTIHQWPATLVQPVGSPLSLECTVEGTSNPNLYWYRQAAGRGLQLLFYSVGIGQISSEVPQNLSASRPQDRQFILSSKKLLLSDSGFYLCAWSENSATDTQYFGPGTRLTVL.

The gene calls are TRBV4-1 and TRBJ1-1; D call uncertain. In germline, CDR1 is MGHRA, CDR2 YSYEKL. Trimming shortened V by 6 bases and J by 0 bases, and 11 bases separated the two germline ends. The CDR3 is made up of 14 amino acids. The CDR3 region is CASRSGFMNTEAFF. The CDR3 DNA sequence: TGCGCCAGCAGATCGGGGTTCATGAACACTGAAGCTTTCTTT.

V gene TRBV18 combines with J gene TRBJ2-7; TRBD2 matches 9 bases. The CDR3 sequence is 15 residues long. With V trimmed by 1 base and J by 4 bases, 5 bases remained unmatched. Germline V lookup: CDR1 KGHSH, CDR2 LQKENI. CDR3 in amino acids: CASSPQVAGVYEQYF. CDR3 coding DNA: TGTGCCAGCTCACCACAGGTAGCGGGAGTGTACGAGCAGTACTTC.

V and J are TRBV28 and TRBJ2-7; D may be TRBD2 (5 bases). V lost 2 bases to trimming and J lost 1 base, with 15 bases between them. The CDR3 is 16 residues long. Germline V gene data show CDR1 as MDHEN and CDR2 as SYDVKM. CDR3 DNA sequence: TGTGCCAGCAGTTTACGCGGGCGCCCCGGATCCTACGAGCAGTACTTC. Its protein is CASSLRGRPGSYEQYF.

The rearrangement uses TRBV28 and TRBJ2-2; 10 bases agree with TRBD1. CDR1 and CDR2 from the germline V gene are MDHEN and SYDVKM. This CDR3 is 13 amino acids long. V shed 10 bases and J 5 bases; nucleotides not matched to a gene: 4. CDR3 protein: CATPGQGTGELFF. The CDR3 nucleotides are TGTGCCACCCCGGGACAGGGGACCGGGGAGCTGTTTTTT.

This clone is a singleton in its sample. This rearrangement joins TRBV10-3 to TRBJ2-2, with D uncertain. V lost 3 bases and J 3 bases, leaving 14 bases between the germline ends. Germline lookup yields CDR1 ENHRY and CDR2 SYGVKD. The CDR3 consists of 16 residues. CDR3 coding DNA: TGTGCCATCAGTGAACCGTGGGGTAAGGACACCGGGGAGCTGTTTTTT. It is translated as CAISEPWGKDTGELFF.

The chain carries TRBV6-1 and TRBJ2-2, with 10 bases that match TRBD2. CDR1 and CDR2 from the germline V gene are MNHNS and SASEGT. The CDR3 is 14 residues long. V shed 4 bases and J 4 bases; nucleotides not matched to a gene: 0. DNA of the CDR3: TGTGCCAGCAGTGCTAGCGGGAGCACCGGGGAGCTGTTTTTT. Protein product: CASSASGSTGELFF.

The chain combines TRBV6-1 with TRBJ2-5, with D unresolved. The J call is uncertain, as TRBJ2-7 better fits the DNA end. Germline V lookup: CDR1 MNHNS, CDR2 SASEGT. CDR3 size: 13 residues. The CDR3 is CASSEVGYYEQYF. The CDR3 DNA is TGTGCCAGCAGTGAAGTTGGGTACTACGAGCAGTACTTC.

V is TRBV19 and J is TRBJ1-1, with a possible D match to TRBD1 (6 bases). The CDR3 spans 14 residues. Deletions cut 5 bases from V and 5 bases from J, with 15 bases between. The germline V gene encodes CDR1 LNHDA and CDR2 SQIVND (reference sequence). CDR3 residues: CASSFTTGRTEAFF. The CDR3 DNA is TGTGCCAGTAGTTTCACAACAGGGCGAACTGAAGCTTTCTTT.

This clone has a count of ten or more. The sample has other DNA sequences that encode this CDR3 too. The rearrangement links TRBV28 to TRBJ1-3; 11 bases match TRBD1. From germline, CDR1 is MDHEN and CDR2 SYDVKM. Losses at the gene ends were 4 bases for V and 3 bases for J; bases not matched to a gene: 2. This CDR3 spans 15 amino acids. The CDR3 region has the DNA TGTGCCAGCAGTTCGGGACAGGGGGATGGAAACACCATATATTTT. This translates into CASSSGQGDGNTIYF.

To note about this clone: A much larger clone sits a single nucleotide away, making a read error possible. Other DNA sequences within the sample encode an identical CDR3. The chain carries TRBV5-1 and TRBJ1-2, with no clear D. Trimming pared 3 bases from V and 4 bases from J, leaving 10 bases between. This CDR3 has 13 residues. Germline V CDR1 and CDR2: SGHRS, YFSETQ. This CDR3 reads CASSSEGGYGYTF. CDR3 sequence (DNA): TGCGCCAGCAGCTCCGAGGGCGGCTATGGCTACACCTTC.

This rearrangement joins TRBV5-6 to TRBJ2-7, with 13 bases matching TRBD2. The germline CDR1 and CDR2 sequences are SGHDT and YYEEEE. V was clipped by 4 bases and J by 5 bases; unmatched bases: 6. This CDR3 contains 15 residues. DNA of the CDR3: TGTGCCAGCAGCGGGATAGGACTAGCGGGAGACGAGCAGTACTTC. Its protein is CASSGIGLAGDEQYF. The full variable domain, in which reference TRBV5-6 and TRBJ2-7 provide the parts outside the CDR3, is DAGVTQSPTHLIKTRGQQVTLRCSPKSGHDTVSWYQQALGQGPQFIFQYYEEEERQRGNFPDRFSGHQFPNYSSELNVNALLLGDSALYLCASSGIGLAGDEQYFGPGTRLTVT.

This clone has just a few counts. The CDR3 DNA sequence: TGTGCCAGCAGCTCTCCGGGACTACCTTCCAATGAGCAGTTCTTC. Amino acids: CASSSPGLPSNEQFF. V and J are TRBV13 and TRBJ2-1; 7 bases agree with TRBD2. This CDR3 is 15 amino acids long. The V gene's germline CDR1 is PRHDT and CDR2 FYEKMQ (reference sequence). The ends lost 4 bases at V and 6 bases at J; junction bases unmatched: 9.

This chain links TRBV18 with TRBJ2-1, with D hard to call. Germline-derived CDR1 and CDR2 are KGHSH and LQKENI. Trimming pared 4 bases from V and 8 bases from J, leaving 15 bases between. The CDR3 sequence is 14 residues long. The CDR3: CASSRRTATHEQFF. The DNA for the CDR3 is TGTGCCAGCTCACGCCGAACAGCTACCCATGAGCAGTTCTTC.

The V call is TRBV7-6, the J call TRBJ2-1; 11 bases agree with TRBD2. Trimming at V came to 4 bases and at J to 8 bases, leaving 10 bases not matched to a gene. Per germline, CDR1 SGHVS and CDR2 FNYEAQ. CDR3 length: 16 amino acids. The chain's CDR3 is CASSSMHSGRADEQFF. In DNA form, the CDR3 reads TGTGCCAGCAGCTCCATGCATAGCGGGAGGGCCGATGAGCAGTTCTTC.

The chain recombines TRBV25-1 with TRBJ2-7, with 11 bases that match TRBD1. Germline V CDR1 and CDR2: MGHDK, SYGVNS. Trimming removed 8 bases from V and 5 bases from J; junction bases left unmatched: 11. The CDR3 is made up of 15 amino acids. CDR3 loop: CASGATDRGQDEQYF. As DNA, the CDR3 is TGTGCCAGCGGGGCTACGGACAGGGGGCAGGACGAGCAGTACTTC.